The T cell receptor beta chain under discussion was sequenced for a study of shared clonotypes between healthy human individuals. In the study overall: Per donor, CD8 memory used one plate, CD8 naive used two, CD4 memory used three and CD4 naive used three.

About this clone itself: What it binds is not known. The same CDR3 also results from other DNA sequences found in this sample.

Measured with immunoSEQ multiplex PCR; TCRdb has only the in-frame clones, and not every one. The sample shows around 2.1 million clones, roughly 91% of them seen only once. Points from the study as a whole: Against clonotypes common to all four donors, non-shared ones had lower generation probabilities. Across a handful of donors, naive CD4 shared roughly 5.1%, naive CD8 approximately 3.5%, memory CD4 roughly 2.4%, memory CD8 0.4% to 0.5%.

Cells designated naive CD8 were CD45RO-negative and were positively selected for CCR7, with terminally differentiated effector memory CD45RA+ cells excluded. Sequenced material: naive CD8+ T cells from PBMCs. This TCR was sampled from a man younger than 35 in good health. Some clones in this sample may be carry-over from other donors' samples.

CDR3: CASSSQGSYNEQFF. In nucleotides, the CDR3 is TGTGCCAGCAGTTCGCAGGGGTCCTACAATGAGCAGTTCTTC. The rearrangement uses TRBV7-9 and TRBJ2-1; D might be TRBD1 (6 bases). Germline lookup yields CDR1 SEHNR and CDR2 FQNEAQ (reference sequence). This CDR3 is built from 14 residues. V lost 6 bases and J lost 1, with 10 bases in between.